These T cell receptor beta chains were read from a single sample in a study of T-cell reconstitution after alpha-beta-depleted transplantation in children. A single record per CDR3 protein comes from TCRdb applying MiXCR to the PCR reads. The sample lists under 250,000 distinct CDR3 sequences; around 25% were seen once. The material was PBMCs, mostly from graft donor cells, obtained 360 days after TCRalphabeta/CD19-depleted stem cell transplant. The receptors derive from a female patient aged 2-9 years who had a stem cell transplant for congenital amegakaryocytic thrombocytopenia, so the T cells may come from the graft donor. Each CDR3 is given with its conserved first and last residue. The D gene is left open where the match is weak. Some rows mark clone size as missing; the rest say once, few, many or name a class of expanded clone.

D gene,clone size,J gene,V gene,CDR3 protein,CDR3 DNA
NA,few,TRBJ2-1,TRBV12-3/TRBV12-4,CASSAPGREEQFF,TGTGCCAGCAGTGCCCCAGGGAGAGAGGAGCAGTTCTTC
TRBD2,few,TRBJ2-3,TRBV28,CASRDSGLTRTQYF,TGTGCCAGCAGAGACTCGGGACTAACCCGTACGCAGTATTTT
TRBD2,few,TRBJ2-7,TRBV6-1,CASRRRTSQDSYEQYF,TGTGCCAGCAGGCGCCGGACTAGCCAAGACTCCTACGAGCAGTACTTC
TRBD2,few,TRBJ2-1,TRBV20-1,CSARQLAGGPTYNEQFF,TGCAGTGCTAGACAGCTAGCGGGAGGACCTACCTACAATGAGCAGTTCTTC
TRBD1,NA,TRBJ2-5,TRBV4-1,CASSQVTTGAQETQYF,TGCGCCAGCAGCCAAGTTACGACAGGGGCCCAAGAGACCCAGTACTTC
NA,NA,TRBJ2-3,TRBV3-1,CASSLRSGTDTQYF,TGTGCCAGCAGCCTCCGCTCAGGGACAGATACGCAGTATTTT
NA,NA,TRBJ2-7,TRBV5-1,CASSLEGRRSEQYF,TGCGCCAGCAGCTTGGAGGGTCGGAGAAGTGAGCAGTACTTC
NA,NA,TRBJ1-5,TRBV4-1,CASSHIGSRQPQHF,TGCGCCAGCAGCCACATCGGGAGTCGGCAGCCCCAGCATTTT
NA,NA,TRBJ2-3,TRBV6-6,CASRARASTQYF,TGTGCCAGCAGGGCTCGTGCGTCTACGCAGTATTTT
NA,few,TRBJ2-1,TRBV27,CASSRKRGDNEQFF,TGTGCCAGCAGCCGTAAAAGGGGTGACAATGAGCAGTTCTTC
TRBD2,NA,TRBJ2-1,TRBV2,CASSERLAGAQEQFF,TGTGCCAGCAGTGAACGGCTAGCGGGAGCACAGGAGCAGTTCTTC
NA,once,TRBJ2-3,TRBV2,CASSVLLVADTQYF,TGTGCCAGCAGTGTCTTGCTAGTGGCAGATACGCAGTATTTT
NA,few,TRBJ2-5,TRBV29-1,CSVRWQETQYF,TGCAGCGTGCGTTGGCAAGAGACCCAGTACTTC
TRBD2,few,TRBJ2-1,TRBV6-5,CASSSYSGRYNEQFF,TGTGCCAGCAGTTCTTACAGCGGGAGGTACAATGAGCAGTTCTTC
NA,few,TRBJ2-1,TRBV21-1,CASSPSGAGSSYNEQFF,TGTGCCAGCAGCCCGAGCGGAGCGGGGAGCTCCTACAATGAGCAGTTCTTC
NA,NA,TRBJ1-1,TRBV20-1,CSARAKLKPPNTEAFF,TGCAGTGCTAGAGCTAAGCTAAAACCACCGAACACTGAAGCTTTCTTT
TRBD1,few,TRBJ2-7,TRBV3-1,CASSHEGARQYF,TGTGCCAGCAGCCACGAGGGGGCTCGGCAGTACTTC
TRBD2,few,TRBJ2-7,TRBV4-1,CASSQVTSGSHEQYF,TGCGCCAGCAGCCAAGTGACTAGCGGGAGCCACGAGCAGTACTTC
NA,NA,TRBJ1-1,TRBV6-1,CASSRWHRNTEAFF,TGTGCCAGCAGCCGATGGCACAGGAACACTGAAGCTTTCTTT
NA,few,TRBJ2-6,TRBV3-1,CASSFGANVLTF,TGTGCCAGCTCTTTTGGGGCCAACGTCCTGACTTTC
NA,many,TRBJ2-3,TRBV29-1,CSVEWETIRDTQYF,TGCAGCGTTGAATGGGAGACTATCAGAGATACGCAGTATTTT
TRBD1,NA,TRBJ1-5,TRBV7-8,CASSKTGEGQPQHF,TGTGCCAGCAGCAAGACAGGGGAGGGTCAGCCCCAGCATTTT
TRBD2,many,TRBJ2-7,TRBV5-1,CASSFIAGASYEQYF,TGCGCCAGCAGCTTCATAGCGGGAGCCTCCTACGAGCAGTACTTC